Below, 25 T cell receptor beta chains from the same sample are listed, as sequenced in a study of cytomegalovirus exposure and HLA in healthy donors (dated by TCRdb to about 2017). Libraries were made using the immunoSEQ multiplex PCR assay. The multiplex PCR relied on a mix of 60 forward primers for TCR Vbeta segments and 13 reverse primers for TCR Jbeta segments. Drawn from immuneACCESS, this table holds only the in-frame rearrangements with V and J called that TCRdb kept. Clones are partly lost; checked studies trace under half to an unresolved V gene and leave the rest unexplained. The sample includes over 70,000 clones, with around 70% observed a single time. The ten largest clones add up to about 8.9% of the sample. The sample comprised PBMCs. These receptors originate from a woman aged 45-65 years in good health and CMV-seropositive.

V usage is TRBV7-2 and J usage is TRBJ1-3; maybe TRBD1 (6 bases). Germline lookup yields CDR1 SGHTA and CDR2 FQGNSA. The CDR3 runs to 16 residues. V lost 5 bases and J 1 base, leaving 15 bases between the germline ends. CDR3 in amino acids: CASSPTGGRSGNTIYF. As DNA, the CDR3 is TGTGCCAGCAGCCCAACCGGGGGGCGATCTGGAAACACCATATATTTT.

This clone has only a few counts. The conserved closing phenylalanine or tryptophan is absent in this CDR3, likely reflecting a read error. It is unclear where the CDR3 begins or ends on the DNA, so no DNA is shown, and the CDR3 is as TCRdb lists it. The J gene is TRBJ2-7, the V gene TRBV28; the DNA was not compared with TRBD1, the D call given in the table. The CDR3 is 9 residues long, counting both termini. Germline V gives CDR1 MDHEN, CDR2 SYDVKM. CDR3 sequence reads: CASFWGTGL.

The V call is TRBV7-8, the J call TRBJ1-2; no clear D. V lost 5 bases and J lost 7, with 8 bases in between. Germline V lookup: CDR1 SGHVS, CDR2 FQNEAQ. The CDR3 contains 11 residues. The CDR3 DNA reads as TGTGCCAGCAGCCAGGATGTTGGCTACACCTTC. This codes for CASSQDVGYTF.

The chain uses TRBV19 and TRBJ1-1; 9 bases are a match to TRBD1. CDR3 length equals 13 residues. Germline V gene data show CDR1 as LNHDA and CDR2 as SQIVND (reference sequence). Losses at the gene ends were 7 bases for V and 5 bases for J; bases not matched to a gene: 5. Here the CDR3 reads CASIAGTGTEAFF. The CDR3 region has the DNA TGTGCCAGTATCGCCGGGACAGGGACTGAAGCTTTCTTT.

This clone was seen only once. V and J are TRBV12-5 and TRBJ2-7; TRBD1 is a possible D gene (5 bases). The CDR3 has 14 amino acids. Germline V lookup: CDR1 LGHNT, CDR2 FRNRAP. Trimming took 11 bases from V and 4 from J, leaving 21 bases between them. This CDR3 reads CARRAGLFPYEQYF. The CDR3 region has the DNA TGTGCTCGCCGAGCAGGGCTCTTTCCTTACGAGCAGTACTTC.

The CDR3: CASKRAWTGGEKLFF. CDR3 DNA sequence: TGTGCCAGCAAGAGGGCCTGGACAGGGGGTGAAAAACTGTTTTTT. V usage is TRBV6-1 and J usage is TRBJ1-4, with 10 nucleotides matching TRBD1. The CDR3 sequence is 15 residues long. Unmatched junction bases numbered 9, after V lost 7 bases and J lost 7 bases. Germline CDR1 is MNHNS and CDR2 is SASEGT.

The CDR3 sequence: CAWRHVAYGTGREAFF. The CDR3 nucleotides are TGTGCCTGGAGACATGTAGCATACGGGACTGGACGTGAAGCTTTCTTT. The rearrangement links TRBV30 to TRBJ1-1; perhaps TRBD1 as D (5 bases). Germline CDR1 GTSNPN, CDR2 SVGIG (reference sequence). Trimming shortened V by 3 bases and J by 7 bases, and 24 bases separated the two germline ends. The CDR3 totals 16 residues.

The V call is TRBV7-2, the J call TRBJ2-1; D ambiguous. CDR3 size: 14 residues. Trimming cost V 2 bases and J 11 bases, with 16 bases left between them. Germline values: CDR1 SGHTA, CDR2 FQGNSA. The chain's CDR3 is CASSLPFMKEQQFF. The CDR3 DNA is TGTGCCAGCAGCTTACCCTTCATGAAAGAGCAGCAGTTCTTC.

There are a few counts of this clone. V gene TRBV2 combines with J gene TRBJ1-1, with D uncertain. The V gene lost 1 base and the J gene lost 1 base, with 10 bases spanning the gap. This CDR3 has 15 amino acids. Germline V lookup: CDR1 SNHLY, CDR2 FYNNEI. In DNA form, the CDR3 reads TGTGCCAGCAGTGAAGTCGGAGGGCGGAACACTGAAGCTTTCTTT. Protein sequence: CASSEVGGRNTEAFF.

Here the CDR3 DNA reads TGTGCCAGCAGCTTGAAAACGCAGGTCTTCACTGAAGCTTTCTTT. Residues: CASSLKTQVFTEAFF. This chain uses TRBV5-6 with TRBJ1-1; the D is unclear. V was pared by 1 base and J by 4 bases, with 14 bases between. CDR1 and CDR2 (germline): SGHDT, YYEEEE. This CDR3 is 15 amino acids long. Based on the CDR3 plus reference TRBV5-6 and TRBJ1-1, the full variable domain is DAGVTQSPTHLIKTRGQQVTLRCSPKSGHDTVSWYQQALGQGPQFIFQYYEEEERQRGNFPDRFSGHQFPNYSSELNVNALLLGDSALYLCASSLKTQVFTEAFFGQGTRLTVV.

The table lists this clone with a few counts. V and J are TRBV27 and TRBJ2-3, with 8 bases fitting TRBD1. CDR1 and CDR2 (germline): MNHEY, SMNVEV (reference sequence). The V gene end was trimmed by 6 bases and the J gene end by 3 bases; junction bases not matched to a gene: 2. The CDR3 contains 13 residues. The CDR3 protein is CASRTGATDTQYF. The CDR3 DNA sequence: TGTGCCAGCAGGACAGGGGCGACAGATACGCAGTATTTT.

This rearrangement joins TRBV18 to TRBJ2-7; 7 nucleotides line up with TRBD1. The CDR3 has 14 amino acids. With 3 bases clipped from V and 3 bases from J, the junction kept 5 bases outside the gene matches. CDR1 and CDR2 (germline): KGHSH, LQKENI. The CDR3: CASSPGTENYEQYF. CDR3 in DNA: TGTGCCAGCTCACCTGGGACAGAGAACTACGAGCAGTACTTC.

The rearrangement links TRBV28 to TRBJ2-1, with a weak D call TRBD2 (6 bases). This CDR3 region has 15 residues. Trimming took off 3 bases at V and 10 bases at J, with 19 bases between the two ends. Germline V CDR1 and CDR2: MDHEN, SYDVKM. This CDR3 reads CASSLGPVLAGEQFF. The CDR3, as DNA: TGTGCCAGCAGTTTGGGCCCAGTTCTCGCGGGGGAGCAGTTCTTC.

The rearrangement uses TRBV7-6 and TRBJ1-4; the D is unclear. Germline CDR1 SGHVS, CDR2 FNYEAQ. The length of the CDR3 is 14 residues. Deletions cut 5 bases from V and 6 bases from J, with 13 bases between. The CDR3 DNA sequence: TGTGCCAGCAGCCCGGAACGGGGAGATGAAAAACTGTTTTTT. Protein sequence: CASSPERGDEKLFF.

The chain employs TRBV5-1 and TRBJ2-7, with D tentatively TRBD1 (5 bases). Germline assignment: CDR1 SGHRS and CDR2 YFSETQ. V lost 1 base and J 3 bases, leaving 11 bases between the germline ends. The CDR3 is made up of 14 amino acids. CDR3 nucleotide sequence: TGCGCCAGCAGCTTGAATGGACACCTCTACGAGCAGTACTTC. Its protein product is CASSLNGHLYEQYF.

The gene calls are TRBV6-6 and TRBJ2-7, with unresolved D. Germline V gives CDR1 MNHNY, CDR2 SVGAGI (reference sequence). There are 11 residues in the CDR3. V was cut by 5 bases and J by 3 bases, with 5 bases left in between. As DNA, the CDR3 is TGTGCCAGCAGTCGGTACTACGAGCAGTACTTC. Translating it yields CASSRYYEQYF.

The chain has TRBV4-3 and TRBJ1-6; 8 nucleotides line up with TRBD1. V lost 0 bases and J lost 5; bases outside the gene matches: 6. Germline CDR1 LGHNA, CDR2 YSLEER. The length of the CDR3 is 17 residues. The DNA of the CDR3 is TGCGCCAGCAGCCAAGACGGCGGACAGGGAAATAATTCACCCCTCCACTTT. Translated: CASSQDGGQGNNSPLHF.

This sequence joins TRBV7-2 and TRBJ1-2; D is unclear. There are 15 residues in the CDR3. Germline V gene data show CDR1 as SGHTA and CDR2 as FQGNSA. With 5 bases removed from V and 1 base from J, the gap between germline ends came to 14 bases. The CDR3 protein is CASSPDPGFNYGYTF. Written as DNA, the CDR3 is TGTGCCAGCAGCCCAGACCCGGGTTTTAACTATGGCTACACCTTC.

This clone was observed a handful of times. This sequence joins TRBV7-8 and TRBJ1-1, with a tentative D call TRBD1 (5 bases). The length of the CDR3 is 14 residues. Trimming cost V 5 bases and J 0 bases, with 10 bases left between them. Germline V gene sequence: CDR1 SGHVS, CDR2 FQNEAQ. In nucleotides, the CDR3 is TGTGCCAGCAGCCCAGGACAATTGAACACTGAAGCTTTCTTT. This gives the protein CASSPGQLNTEAFF.

The chain recombines TRBV28 with TRBJ2-7, with 10 bases that match TRBD1. CDR1 and CDR2 (germline): MDHEN, SYDVKM. The ends lost 5 bases at V and 3 bases at J; junction bases unmatched: 4. The CDR3 is made up of 14 amino acids. The CDR3 bases are TGTGCCAGCAGTCAGACAGGGGGCTACTACGAGCAGTACTTC. As protein: CASSQTGGYYEQYF.

J is TRBJ2-3 and V is TRBV4-3; tentatively, D is TRBD2 (6 bases). The CDR3 has 16 residues. Deletions cut 0 bases from V and 7 bases from J, with 17 bases between. Germline values: CDR1 LGHNA, CDR2 YSLEER. The CDR3 bases are TGCGCCAGCAGCCAAGATTCGAACGGGACTCCGAATACGCAGTATTTT. It encodes CASSQDSNGTPNTQYF.

This clone was seen a single time. The chain combines TRBV2 with TRBJ1-6; D unresolved. V was shortened by 7 bases and J by 7 bases, with 17 bases between the two germline ends. The germline V gene encodes CDR1 SNHLY and CDR2 FYNNEI. This CDR3 is 15 amino acids long. This CDR3 is CASNLGPGSNSPLHF. CDR3 bases: TGTGCCAGCAACCTGGGCCCGGGGAGCAATTCACCCCTCCACTTT.

DNA of the CDR3: TGCGCCAGCCTTTTTACAGATACGCAGTATTTT. Protein: CASLFTDTQYF. This rearrangement joins TRBV10-2 to TRBJ2-3; D unresolved. Germline values: CDR1 WSHSY, CDR2 SAAADI. CDR3 length equals 11 residues. Between the trimmed V and J ends, which lost 8 bases and 3 bases, there was a span of 6 bases.

CDR3: CASSFGQDEKLFF. The CDR3 DNA sequence: TGCGCCAGCAGCTTCGGTCAGGATGAAAAACTGTTTTTT. J is TRBJ1-4 and V is TRBV5-1; D gene unclear. The germline V gene has CDR1 SGHRS and CDR2 YFSETQ. This CDR3 is built from 13 residues. V dropped 2 bases and J dropped 6 bases, with 8 bases sitting between them. The variable domain in full, completed from reference TRBV5-1 and TRBJ1-4, reads KAGVTQTPRYLIKTRGQQVTLSCSPISGHRSVSWYQQTPGQGLQFLFEYFSETQRNKGNFPGRFSGRQFSNSRSEMNVSTLELGDSALYLCASSFGQDEKLFFGSGTQLSVL.

The chain links TRBV4-3 to TRBJ1-1; the D is unclear. The germline V gene encodes CDR1 LGHNA and CDR2 YSLEER. V lost 1 base, J lost 1 base, and 10 bases lay in between. This CDR3 is 15 amino acids long. CDR3 coding DNA: TGCGCCAGCAGCCAAGGTGGATCGGGGAACACTGAAGCTTTCTTT. Translating gives CASSQGGSGNTEAFF.